A single sample gave rise to the 21 T cell receptor beta chains below, sequenced in a study of cytomegalovirus exposure and HLA in healthy donors. Produced via immunoSEQ multiplex PCR; TCRdb's table is partial and in-frame only. The table lists about 160,000 clones, under 95% of them singletons. Sequencing was performed on PBMCs. These receptor sequences come from a woman between 18 and 30 years old in good health and CMV-seropositive.

The chain has TRBV15 and TRBJ1-2; possible D gene TRBD1, 6 bases. The CDR3 loop spans 16 amino acids. Trimming shortened V by 2 bases and J by 5 bases, and 18 bases separated the two germline ends. Looked up from germline, CDR1 is LNHNV and CDR2 is YYDKDF (reference sequence). The DNA for the CDR3 is TGTGCCACCAGCAGATTCTCAGGGGAGGGAGAATATGGCTACACCTTC. Amino acids: CATSRFSGEGEYGYTF.

The rearrangement links TRBV15 to TRBJ2-3; 11 nucleotides agree with TRBD2. This CDR3 has 17 residues. Germline CDR1 is LNHNV and CDR2 is YYDKDF (reference sequence). J was trimmed by 6 bases and V by 5 bases; bases with no gene match: 13. The CDR3 sequence: CATSAGSTSGRLDTQYF. CDR3 nucleotides: TGTGCCACCAGCGCAGGATCCACTAGCGGGAGATTGGATACGCAGTATTTT. The entire variable domain, with the rest obtained from reference TRBV15 and TRBJ2-3, is as follows: DAMVIQNPRYQVTQFGKPVTLSCSQTLNHNVMYWYQQKSSQAPKLLFHYYDKDFNNEADTPDNFQSRRPNTSFCFLDIRSPGLGDTAMYLCATSAGSTSGRLDTQYFGPGTRLTVL.

Turning to this clone: This same CDR3 is encoded by further DNA sequences in the sample. The chain employs TRBV18 and TRBJ1-4; tentatively, D is TRBD1 (5 bases). The CDR3 runs to 15 residues. The germline gives CDR1 KGHSH, CDR2 LQKENI. Trimming left V 6 bases short and J 2 bases short, with 13 bases between. The CDR3: CASSPPSGTNEKLFF. DNA of the CDR3: TGTGCCAGCTCGCCCCCGTCAGGGACTAATGAAAAACTGTTTTTT.

The V gene is TRBV7-2, the J gene TRBJ2-7; 9 nucleotides line up with TRBD2. The CDR3 loop spans 15 amino acids. Germline trimming cut 2 bases from V and 7 bases from J; bases unmatched to any gene: 9. Germline V lookup: CDR1 SGHTA, CDR2 FQGNSA. CDR3 region: CASSLPSGARGEQYF. DNA for the CDR3: TGTGCCAGCAGCTTACCTAGCGGGGCCAGGGGGGAGCAGTACTTC.

This clone appeared once. V and J are TRBV5-6 and TRBJ2-5; 11 bases are a match to TRBD1. Germline CDR1 reads SGHDT; CDR2 reads YYEEEE. V lost 4 bases and J lost 2; bases outside the gene matches: 7. The CDR3 extends over 16 amino acids. CDR3 residues: CASSLRDRGGQETQYF. CDR3 bases: TGTGCCAGCAGCCTAAGGGACAGGGGGGGACAAGAGACCCAGTACTTC.

This chain uses TRBV7-9 with TRBJ1-1; a weak D match, TRBD1 (6 bases). V gave up 1 base and J gave up 8 bases, with 14 bases separating them. This CDR3 has 14 residues. The germline V gene encodes CDR1 SEHNR and CDR2 FQNEAQ (reference sequence). CDR3 DNA sequence: TGTGCCAGCAGCTTAGAAAAATCAGGGGCCGAAGCTTTCTTT. It yields the protein CASSLEKSGAEAFF.

This chain links TRBV9 with TRBJ2-7; 9 bases agree with TRBD2. The CDR3 runs 17 residues. Looked up from germline, CDR1 is SGDLS and CDR2 is YYNGEE. The trim removed 1 base at V and 5 bases at J, leaving 13 bases unmatched. The CDR3 region has the DNA TGTGCCAGCAGCGTAACCCCCCTCGCGGGAGGGACCCACGAGCAGTACTTC. This sequence encodes CASSVTPLAGGTHEQYF.

The rearrangement links TRBV11-2 to TRBJ2-2; possibly TRBD1 for D (6 bases). The V end was cut by 2 bases, the J end by 0 bases, with 7 bases between. This CDR3 has 15 amino acids. CDR1 is SGHAT and CDR2 is FQNNGV in the germline V gene. The CDR3 region is CASSLRTANTGELFF. The CDR3 DNA reads as TGTGCCAGCAGCTTACGGACAGCGAACACCGGGGAGCTGTTTTTT.

This clone is a singleton in its sample. V and J are TRBV18 and TRBJ2-5; the D gene is possibly TRBD2 (5 bases). V dropped 1 base and J dropped 5 bases, with 5 bases sitting between them. This CDR3 comprises 12 residues. Germline loops: CDR1 KGHSH, CDR2 LQKENI. Here the CDR3 reads CASSPRRETQYF. In DNA, the CDR3 is TGTGCCAGCTCACCACGGAGGGAGACCCAGTACTTC.

In DNA, the CDR3 is TGTGCCAGCAGCTCGACGCTGGGGGCCTATGGCTACACCTTC. It specifies CASSSTLGAYGYTF. The chain joins TRBV5-5 to TRBJ1-2; tentative D call: TRBD1 (6 bases). This CDR3 spans 14 amino acids. V lost 3 bases, J lost 4 bases, and 13 bases lay in between. Germline CDR1 and CDR2: SGHKS and YYEKEE (reference sequence).

V gene TRBV12-1 combines with J gene TRBJ2-1; the D call in the table, TRBD2, was not verified against the DNA. TRBV12-1 is an annotated pseudogene. The CDR3 contains 17 residues. Written as DNA, the CDR3 is TGTGCCAGCAGCTTAACCTCTAGCGGGGGGGAAAACAATGAGCAGTTCTTC. Its protein is CASSLTSSGGENNEQFF.

V usage is TRBV6-5 and J usage is TRBJ1-4; D is ambiguous. V gave up 6 bases and J gave up 7 bases, with 12 bases separating them. Germline CDR1 is MNHEY and CDR2 is SVGAGI. The CDR3 covers 13 residues. The CDR3 coding sequence is TGTGCCAGCAGCTACCGGCGGGGTGAAAAACTGTTTTTT. Protein sequence: CASSYRRGEKLFF.

The rearrangement joins TRBV27 to TRBJ2-5; TRBD2 aligns across 9 bases. V shed 2 bases and J 0 bases; nucleotides not matched to a gene: 1. Germline CDR1 MNHEY, CDR2 SMNVEV (reference sequence). The CDR3 runs to 15 residues. CDR3 bases: TGTGCCAGCAGTTTACTAGCGGGGAACCAAGAGACCCAGTACTTC. It yields the protein CASSLLAGNQETQYF.

This rearrangement joins TRBV6-1 to TRBJ2-5; 9 positions match TRBD1. Germline CDR1 reads MNHNS; CDR2 reads SASEGT. V was clipped by 8 bases and J by 0 bases; unmatched bases: 1. The CDR3 runs 13 residues. The DNA of the CDR3 is TGTGCCAGCGGGACAGGGAACCAAGAGACCCAGTACTTC. Protein: CASGTGNQETQYF.

The rearrangement uses TRBV5-6 and TRBJ2-3; TRBD2 agrees at 9 bases. Germline CDR1 reads SGHDT; CDR2 reads YYEEEE. V dropped 3 bases and J dropped 1; count of bases not matched to a gene: 12. CDR3 length: 18 amino acids. The CDR3 is CASSSTLFASGGTDTQYF. The CDR3 DNA is TGTGCCAGCAGCTCCACCCTCTTCGCTAGCGGGGGCACAGATACGCAGTATTTT.

The gene calls are TRBV7-2 and TRBJ2-7, with a possible D match to TRBD1 (6 bases). V lost 8 bases to trimming and J lost 5 bases, with 10 bases between them. The CDR3 loop spans 11 amino acids. CDR1 is SGHTA and CDR2 is FQGNSA in the germline V gene. As DNA, the CDR3 is TGTGCCAGCGGTCAGGGGAACGAGCAGTACTTC. It yields the protein CASGQGNEQYF.

This clone was detected only once. This chain links TRBV21-1 with TRBJ2-3; the table assigns TRBD1, which was not confirmed against the DNA. TRBV21-1 is a pseudogene locus. This CDR3 has 16 amino acids. The CDR3 DNA sequence: TGTGCCAGCAGCAAACCGCTTTGGGTAAAGGGGGATACGCAGTATTTT. This gives the protein CASSKPLWVKGDTQYF.

V is TRBV5-1 and J is TRBJ2-1; 9 positions match TRBD2. CDR3 length: 15 amino acids. The junction had 5 bases not matched to a gene; V was cut back by 0 bases and J by 7 bases. CDR1 is SGHRS and CDR2 is YFSETQ in the germline V gene. The CDR3 DNA follows: TGCGCCAGCAGCTTGGCCCTAGCGGGGTGGAATGAGCAGTTCTTC. It is translated as CASSLALAGWNEQFF.

This clone showed up just once. The V gene is TRBV5-4, the J gene TRBJ1-3, with D possibly being TRBD1 (5 bases). The CDR3 covers 16 residues. In germline, CDR1 is SGHNT, CDR2 YYREEE (reference sequence). The germline V and J ends were trimmed by 2 bases and 0 bases, with 12 bases remaining between them. The CDR3 reads CASSFMGRSSGNTIYF. The DNA of the CDR3 is TGTGCCAGCAGCTTTATGGGGCGAAGCTCTGGAAACACCATATATTTT. Filled out from reference TRBV5-4 and TRBJ1-3, the complete variable domain reads ETGVTQSPTHLIKTRGQQVTLRCSSQSGHNTVSWYQQALGQGPQFIFQYYREEENGRGNFPPRFSGLQFPNYSSELNVNALELDDSALYLCASSFMGRSSGNTIYFGEGSWLTVV.

V and J are TRBV5-1 and TRBJ2-7, with 8 bases identical to TRBD2. Germline loops: CDR1 SGHRS, CDR2 YFSETQ. The length of the CDR3 is 16 residues. The J segment lost 5 bases and the V segment lost 0 bases, leaving 10 bases of the junction unmatched. The CDR3 loop is CASSLASRTSSHEQYF. In nucleotides, the CDR3 is TGCGCCAGCAGCTTGGCCTCGAGGACTAGCAGCCACGAGCAGTACTTC.

The chain joins TRBV9 to TRBJ2-7; D possibly corresponds to TRBD1 (5 bases). Trimming cost V 4 bases and J 2 bases, with 13 bases left between them. The CDR3 consists of 14 residues. Germline loops: CDR1 SGDLS, CDR2 YYNGEE. In nucleotides, the CDR3 is TGTGCCAGCAGCCACGACAGTTTTGCCTACGAGCAGTACTTC. It specifies CASSHDSFAYEQYF.